The 21 T cell receptor beta chains below all came from one sample that was sequenced in a study of CD8+CD57+ T cells in acquired aplastic anemia. Whoever was chosen for sequencing had shown CD8+CD57+ cell expansion by flow cytometry. TCR beta VDJ and CDR3 profiles were obtained from a genomic DNA template. TCRdb re-called the reads with MiXCR, one entry per CDR3 protein. Among about 160,000 distinct CDR3 sequences listed, more than 45% were seen once. Sequencing was done on a sample of sorted CD4+, CD8+, or CD8+CD57+ T cells (not recorded which) from PBMCs. The receptors originated from a human donor with aplastic anemia.

This clonotype has just one count. This chain joins TRBV29-1 and TRBJ1-2; TRBD1 might be the D (5 bases). The germline CDR1 and CDR2 sequences are SQVTM and ANQGSEA. Trimming pared 5 bases from V and 0 bases from J, leaving 16 bases between. CDR3 length: 15 residues. The DNA of the CDR3 is TGCAGCGTTCCAAGGGGTGGCATTACTAACTATGGCTACACCTTC. Its protein product is CSVPRGGITNYGYTF.

This clonotype was counted many times. The chain carries TRBV24-1 and TRBJ2-1; 10 bases map to TRBD2. V was pared by 5 bases and J by 9 bases, with 9 bases of the junction left unmatched. This CDR3 is 15 amino acids long. Germline CDR1 is KGHDR and CDR2 is SFDVKD. The CDR3 coding sequence is TGTGCCACCAGTGGCCAACTAGCGGGATCTTCTGAGCAGTTCTTC. Its translation: CATSGQLAGSSEQFF.

There are many counts of this clonotype. The rearrangement links TRBV2 to TRBJ1-2; D call uncertain. The length of the CDR3 is 13 residues. Trimming removed 8 bases at V and 0 bases at J, with 10 bases between. Germline values: CDR1 SNHLY, CDR2 FYNNEI. This chain's CDR3 is CASPTSPNYGYTF. CDR3 in DNA: TGTGCCAGCCCGACAAGTCCTAACTATGGCTACACCTTC. Filled out from reference TRBV2 and TRBJ1-2, the complete variable domain reads EPEVTQTPSHQVTQMGQEVILRCVPISNHLYFYWYRQILGQKVEFLVSFYNNEISEKSEIFDDQFSVERPDGSNFTLKIRSTKLEDSAMYFCASPTSPNYGYTFGSGTRLTVV.

The rearrangement joins TRBV11-1 to TRBJ1-1, with D possibly being TRBD1 (5 bases). This CDR3 has 13 amino acids. V was clipped by 3 bases and J by 4 bases, with 9 bases between them. The germline V gene has CDR1 SGHAT and CDR2 FQDESV (reference sequence). CDR3 DNA sequence: TGTGCCAGCAGCTTTAATGGGGGCACTGAAGCTTTCTTT. Translated, it gives CASSFNGGTEAFF.

This clonotype was found many times. This sequence joins TRBV18 and TRBJ1-1; no clear D gene. This CDR3 is 14 amino acids long. Germline assignment: CDR1 KGHSH and CDR2 LQKENI. V was cut by 2 bases and J by 0 bases, with 7 bases left in between. The CDR3 DNA reads TGTGCCAGCTCACCAGCCGCAATGAACACTGAAGCTTTCTTT. This translates into CASSPAAMNTEAFF.

The table lists this clonotype with many counts. The genes are TRBV20-1 and TRBJ2-7; the D is unclear. Germline CDR1 is DFQATT and CDR2 is SNEGSKA (reference sequence). The ends were cut back, 6 bases at V and 3 bases at J, with 9 bases in the middle. The CDR3 is 11 amino acids. The CDR3 spells CSARTGYEQYF. The CDR3 nucleotides read TGCAGTGCACGGACGGGCTACGAGCAGTACTTC.

The J gene is TRBJ1-6, the V gene TRBV11-2; tentative D call: TRBD1 (5 bases). The CDR3 runs to 16 residues. The germline V and J ends were trimmed by 2 bases and 7 bases, with 15 bases remaining between them. The germline CDR1 and CDR2 sequences are SGHAT and FQNNGV. Written as DNA, the CDR3 is TGTGCCAGCAGCTTATGGGGGATGCGTGAGAATTCACCCCTCCACTTT. Translated: CASSLWGMRENSPLHF. Filled out from reference TRBV11-2 and TRBJ1-6, the complete variable domain reads EAGVAQSPRYKIIEKRQSVAFWCNPISGHATLYWYQQILGQGPKLLIQFQNNGVVDDSQLPKDRFSAERLKGVDSTLKIQPAKLEDSAVYLCASSLWGMRENSPLHFGNGTRLTVT.

This clonotype was counted between two and nine times. The V gene is TRBV10-3, the J gene TRBJ1-6; TRBD1 matches 9 bases. The CDR3 is made up of 14 amino acids. CDR1 and CDR2 (germline): ENHRY, SYGVKD. J was trimmed by 7 bases and V by 10 bases; bases with no gene match: 8. For the CDR3, the DNA is TGTGCCACCATCCGGGACAGGGCCAATTCACCCCTCCACTTT. It is translated as CATIRDRANSPLHF.

The chain combines TRBV19 with TRBJ1-6, with 8 bases lining up with TRBD1. CDR1 is LNHDA, CDR2 SQIVND, per germline (reference sequence). The V gene end was trimmed by 2 bases and the J gene end by 2 bases; junction bases not matched to a gene: 5. The CDR3 runs to 17 residues. Written as DNA, the CDR3 is TGTGCCAGTAGTATAAAGGACAGGGTGACCTATAATTCACCCCTCCACTTT. It translates to CASSIKDRVTYNSPLHF.

The chain links TRBV10-3 to TRBJ2-7; D may be TRBD1 (5 bases). In germline, CDR1 is ENHRY, CDR2 SYGVKD. Trimming stripped 3 bases from V and 2 bases from J, with 14 bases between. This CDR3 comprises 15 residues. The CDR3 DNA is TGTGCCATCAGTGAAATGGTTCAAGGGGCCTACGAGCAGTACTTC. Protein product: CAISEMVQGAYEQYF.

This sequence joins TRBV7-2 and TRBJ2-7; D is unclear. Trimming left V 5 bases short and J 1 base short, with 15 bases between. There are 15 residues in the CDR3. Germline loops: CDR1 SGHTA, CDR2 FQGNSA. In nucleotides, the CDR3 is TGTGCCAGCAGCCTGACGGGCGCAGGTTCCTACGAGCAGTACTTC. It yields the protein CASSLTGAGSYEQYF.

The chain couples TRBV19 to TRBJ1-4; D gene unclear. Trimming left V 0 bases short and J 5 bases short, with 7 bases between. Per germline, CDR1 LNHDA and CDR2 SQIVND (reference sequence). This CDR3 is 14 amino acids long. CDR3 amino acids: CASSIELENEKLFF. The CDR3 coding sequence is TGTGCCAGTAGTATAGAACTCGAGAATGAAAAACTGTTTTTT. The variable domain in full, completed from reference TRBV19 and TRBJ1-4, reads DGGITQSPKYLFRKEGQNVTLSCEQNLNHDAMYWYRQDPGQGLRLIYYSQIVNDFQKGDIAEGYSVSREKKESFPLTVTSAQKNPTAFYLCASSIELENEKLFFGSGTQLSVL.

This CDR3 is CASSPRTGTGTSGRAGANVLTF. The CDR3 DNA sequence: TGTGCCAGCAGCCCCCGGACTGGAACCGGGACTAGCGGGAGGGCTGGGGCCAACGTCCTGACTTTC. V usage is TRBV25-1 and J usage is TRBJ2-6; 16 nucleotides agree with TRBD2. CDR1 MGHDK and CDR2 SYGVNS come from the germline V gene. CDR3 size: 22 residues. V shed 6 bases and J 2 bases; nucleotides not matched to a gene: 16.

The chain joins TRBV27 to TRBJ2-7, with 8 positions matching TRBD1. Losses at the gene ends were 3 bases for V and 3 bases for J; bases not matched to a gene: 7. The CDR3 extends over 15 amino acids. The germline V gene has CDR1 MNHEY and CDR2 SMNVEV (reference sequence). Here the CDR3 reads CASSFSGTGDYEQYF. CDR3 DNA sequence: TGTGCCAGCAGTTTCTCTGGGACAGGTGACTACGAGCAGTACTTC.

Concerning this clonotype: A read error may explain this, as a much larger clone is one base away. V gene TRBV19 combines with J gene TRBJ1-1, with 9 bases identical to TRBD1. Losses at the gene ends were 1 base for V and 6 bases for J; bases not matched to a gene: 12. CDR3 length: 17 residues. Germline V lookup: CDR1 LNHDA, CDR2 SQIVND (reference sequence). The CDR3 DNA reads TGTGCCAGTAGTATAGCTTTTCCGGGACAGGGAGGGCCTGAAGCTTTCTTT. Protein: CASSIAFPGQGGPEAFF.

Details on this clonotype: This CDR3 is missing its conserved last phenylalanine or tryptophan, likely due to a read error. The chain links TRBV15 to TRBJ2-7; no clear D. Looked up from germline, CDR1 is LNHNV and CDR2 is YYDKDF (reference sequence). The CDR3 has 14 amino acids. V shed 0 bases and J shed 2 bases, with 8 bases lying between them. The CDR3 region is CATSRDFSTYEQYL. The CDR3 region has the DNA TGTGCCACCAGCAGAGATTTCTCGACCTACGAGCAGTACCTC.

About this clonotype: This may come from a read error, since a much larger clone is one base off. As the CDR3 is not closed by the conserved phenylalanine or tryptophan, this likely results from a read error. The J gene is TRBJ1-2, the V gene TRBV5-8; D is unclear. This CDR3 spans 14 amino acids. The germline V gene encodes CDR1 SGHTS and CDR2 YDEGEE. Deletions cut 1 base from V and 2 bases from J, with 9 bases between. CDR3 sequence reads: CASSLKDRNYGYTL. Here the CDR3 DNA reads TGTGCCAGCAGCTTGAAGGACCGAAACTATGGCTACACCCTC.

The V call is TRBV29-1, the J call TRBJ2-7, with no clear D. The V end lost 1 base, the J end lost 4 bases, and 11 bases lay between the germline ends. Germline V gene lookup returns CDR1 SQVTM and CDR2 ANQGSEA. This CDR3 has 13 residues. CDR3 DNA: TGCAGCGTTGAAGTCTCCCGAGGTTACGAGCAGTACTTC. Its translation: CSVEVSRGYEQYF.

The rearrangement joins TRBV2 to TRBJ2-1; the D is unclear. The length of the CDR3 is 13 residues. V was shortened by 5 bases and J by 4 bases, with 9 bases between the two germline ends. Germline loops: CDR1 SNHLY, CDR2 FYNNEI. The CDR3 loop is CASSIVTYNEQFF. CDR3 nucleotides: TGTGCCAGCAGTATTGTCACTTACAATGAGCAGTTCTTC.

The rearrangement uses TRBV14 and TRBJ2-6; D gene unclear. The V end was cut by 4 bases, the J end by 5 bases, with 3 bases between. Germline lookup yields CDR1 SGHDN and CDR2 FVKESK. The CDR3 is 12 residues long. The CDR3 loop reads CASSLRANVLTF. The DNA for the CDR3 is TGTGCCAGCAGCCTACGGGCCAACGTCCTGACTTTC.

The CDR3 coding sequence is TGTGCCATCAGTGATAGCGTCTATGGCTACACCTTC. Translated: CAISDSVYGYTF. The J gene is TRBJ1-2, the V gene TRBV10-3; D uncertain. The V and J ends lost 3 bases and 4 bases respectively, with 6 bases between them. In germline, CDR1 is ENHRY, CDR2 SYGVKD. The CDR3 loop spans 12 amino acids.